Shown below are 23 T cell receptor beta chains from a single sample sequenced in a study of blood T cell repertoires in COVID-19. Using immunoSEQ multiplex PCR, the repertoire was profiled, and TCRdb retains in-frame clones only, with some absent. The repertoire has about 84,000 clones, 76% of them found once; the top ten carry about 6.4%. Sequenced: peripheral blood. All receptors derive from a man aged 70-80 years with acute or convalescent COVID-19.

V is TRBV18 and J is TRBJ2-7; a possible D gene is TRBD2 (6 bases). Between the trimmed V and J ends, which lost 3 bases and 1 base, there was a span of 7 bases. The CDR3 is 13 residues long. Germline loops: CDR1 KGHSH, CDR2 LQKENI. In nucleotides, the CDR3 is TGTGCCAGCTCACCGGGACTTTCCTACGAGCAGTACTTC. It is translated as CASSPGLSYEQYF.

The CDR3 is CASSPPLAGGSYEQYF. In DNA, the CDR3 is TGTGCCAGCTCACCACCCCTAGCGGGAGGTTCCTACGAGCAGTACTTC. The chain carries TRBV18 and TRBJ2-7; 11 nucleotides match TRBD2. This CDR3 contains 16 residues. CDR1 KGHSH and CDR2 LQKENI come from the germline V gene. Unmatched junction bases numbered 2, after V lost 0 bases and J lost 1 base.

V is TRBV24-1 and J is TRBJ2-6; a possible D gene is TRBD2 (6 bases). Germline CDR1 KGHDR, CDR2 SFDVKD. The CDR3 spans 18 residues. Trimming stripped 4 bases from V and 0 bases from J, with 15 bases between. The CDR3 DNA is TGTGCCACCAGTGAGTCAGGGAGGCGGGACTCTGGGGCCAACGTCCTGACTTTC. This translates into CATSESGRRDSGANVLTF.

This clone occurred a few times. The V call is TRBV19, the J call TRBJ2-3; TRBD2 is a possible D gene (5 bases). CDR1 and CDR2 from the germline V gene are LNHDA and SQIVND (reference sequence). Between the trimmed V and J ends, which lost 6 bases and 3 bases, there was a span of 22 bases. The CDR3 length is 17 residues. The CDR3 spells CASSLGGPSTGTDTQYF. As DNA, the CDR3 is TGTGCCAGTAGCCTCGGCGGTCCTTCCACGGGGACAGATACGCAGTATTTT.

This clone was found a few times. The J gene is TRBJ2-3, the V gene TRBV7-9; weak D call: TRBD2 (5 bases). V shed 6 bases and J shed 0 bases, with 13 bases lying between them. The CDR3 spans 15 residues. Germline V gene data show CDR1 as SEHNR and CDR2 as FQNEAQ (reference sequence). Written as DNA, the CDR3 is TGTGCCAGCAGTTCCGGACTGCAGAGCACAGATACGCAGTATTTT. Amino acid sequence: CASSSGLQSTDTQYF.

The chain joins TRBV2 to TRBJ1-6; 8 nucleotides align to TRBD1. Germline values: CDR1 SNHLY, CDR2 FYNNEI. V dropped 2 bases and J dropped 7; count of bases not matched to a gene: 4. The CDR3 sequence is 15 residues long. CDR3 in DNA: TGTGCCAGCAGTGAAACCGACAGGGGAAATTCACCCCTCCACTTT. Protein: CASSETDRGNSPLHF. The entire variable domain, with the rest obtained from reference TRBV2 and TRBJ1-6, is as follows: EPEVTQTPSHQVTQMGQEVILRCVPISNHLYFYWYRQILGQKVEFLVSFYNNEISEKSEIFDDQFSVERPDGSNFTLKIRSTKLEDSAMYFCASSETDRGNSPLHFGNGTRLTVT.

The chain carries TRBV18 and TRBJ1-2; weak D call: TRBD1 (6 bases). Germline CDR1 and CDR2: KGHSH and LQKENI. The CDR3 runs to 15 residues. Trimming shortened V by 6 bases and J by 2 bases, and 16 bases separated the two germline ends. As DNA, the CDR3 is TGTGCCAGCTCTTCGGGACAACGCAGAAACTATGGCTACACCTTC. It translates to CASSSGQRRNYGYTF.

The chain uses TRBV3-1 (or the pseudogene TRBV3-2) and TRBJ2-2, with TRBD2 matching 7 bases. The CDR3 is 17 amino acids. V shed 1 base, J shed 1 base, and the junction held 6 bases outside the gene matches. The germline V gene has CDR1 LGHDT and CDR2 YNNKEL (reference sequence). The CDR3 DNA is TGTGCCAGCAGCCAAGTCCCCGGGGGGAGGAACACCGGGGAGCTGTTTTTT. This translates into CASSQVPGGRNTGELFF.

This chain uses TRBV10-2 with TRBJ1-2; no clear D gene. The germline V and J ends were trimmed by 6 bases and 0 bases, with 8 bases remaining between them. The CDR3 has 13 amino acids. The germline V gene has CDR1 WSHSY and CDR2 SAAADI. CDR3 bases: TGCGCCAGCAGGGGCACAGCTAACTATGGCTACACCTTC. This gives the protein CASRGTANYGYTF.

This rearrangement joins TRBV5-4 to TRBJ1-1; D is unclear. V was cut by 0 bases and J by 0 bases, with 9 bases left in between. The CDR3 extends over 15 amino acids. CDR1 SGHNT and CDR2 YYREEE come from the germline V gene (reference sequence). The CDR3: CASSLGAVLNTEAFF. The DNA of the CDR3 is TGTGCCAGCAGCTTGGGGGCCGTTCTGAACACTGAAGCTTTCTTT.

The chain employs TRBV4-1 and TRBJ1-6; 9 nucleotides line up with TRBD1. V was pared by 0 bases and J by 10 bases, with 7 bases of the junction left unmatched. The germline gives CDR1 MGHRA, CDR2 YSYEKL. The CDR3 sequence is 16 residues long. CDR3 residues: CASSQDPGTGRSPLHF. The CDR3 nucleotides are TGCGCCAGCAGCCAAGATCCCGGGACAGGGAGGTCACCCCTCCACTTT.

The chain combines TRBV2 with TRBJ2-7, with 10 bases aligning to TRBD1. The V segment lost 11 bases and the J segment 0 bases; nucleotides outside the gene matches: 7. This CDR3 contains 14 residues. CDR1 SNHLY and CDR2 FYNNEI come from the germline V gene. DNA for the CDR3: TGTGCCTCCATCCGGGACAGGGGCTCCTACGAGCAGTACGTC. Encoded protein: CASIRDRGSYEQYV.

The rearrangement joins TRBV18 to TRBJ2-3, with 8 bases identical to TRBD1. Germline V gene sequence: CDR1 KGHSH, CDR2 LQKENI. V lost 5 bases and J lost 4; bases outside the gene matches: 11. CDR3 size: 16 residues. Here the CDR3 reads CASSSNRQGSADTQYF. The CDR3, as DNA: TGTGCCAGCTCATCCAACCGACAGGGGTCGGCAGATACGCAGTATTTT.

The chain couples TRBV5-1 to TRBJ2-3; D is undetermined. CDR3 length equals 15 residues. The germline V gene has CDR1 SGHRS and CDR2 YFSETQ. Between the trimmed V and J ends, which lost 0 bases and 0 bases, there was a span of 8 bases. The CDR3 region is CASSLGDFSTDTQYF. As DNA, the CDR3 is TGCGCCAGCAGCTTGGGCGACTTTAGCACAGATACGCAGTATTTT.

The chain combines TRBV7-9 with TRBJ1-2; D possibly corresponds to TRBD1 (5 bases). Germline CDR1 is SEHNR and CDR2 is FQNEAQ (reference sequence). This CDR3 has 14 amino acids. V was cut by 5 bases and J by 7 bases, with 17 bases left in between. The CDR3 loop is CASSVGFRASGYTF. CDR3 coding DNA: TGTGCCAGCAGCGTGGGATTCAGGGCGAGTGGCTACACCTTC.

CDR3 sequence: CASSLDHTNEKLFF. CDR3 DNA sequence: TGTGCCAGCAGCTTAGACCACACAAACGAAAAACTGTTTTTT. The chain joins TRBV7-9 to TRBJ1-4; D gene ambiguous. The germline V gene encodes CDR1 SEHNR and CDR2 FQNEAQ (reference sequence). This CDR3 region has 14 residues. V dropped 1 base and J dropped 8 bases, with 11 bases sitting between them.

This chain uses TRBV6-5 with TRBJ1-6; D is undetermined. The V gene lost 8 bases and the J gene lost 8 bases, with 16 bases spanning the gap. Germline V CDR1 and CDR2: MNHEY, SVGAGI. The CDR3 consists of 14 residues. This CDR3 is CASSLGMRDSPLHF. The CDR3 coding sequence is TGTGCCAGCTCCCTCGGCATGAGGGATTCACCCCTCCACTTT.

V and J are TRBV11-2 and TRBJ2-1, with a possible D match to TRBD2 (5 bases). Trimming cost V 0 bases and J 8 bases, with 5 bases left between them. The CDR3 is 12 amino acids. CDR1 and CDR2 from the germline V gene are SGHAT and FQNNGV. The CDR3: CASSLERDEQFF. Written as DNA, the CDR3 is TGTGCCAGCAGCTTAGAGAGGGATGAGCAGTTCTTC.

This sequence joins TRBV6-5 and TRBJ1-1; D possibly corresponds to TRBD1 (5 bases). This CDR3 is 14 amino acids long. In germline, CDR1 is MNHEY, CDR2 SVGAGI. V was shortened by 6 bases and J by 0 bases, with 11 bases between the two germline ends. CDR3 DNA: TGTGCCAGCAGGACAGATCGCATGAACACTGAAGCTTTCTTT. Its translation is CASRTDRMNTEAFF.

V gene TRBV27 combines with J gene TRBJ1-2, with a tentative D call TRBD1 (6 bases). V was trimmed by 2 bases and J by 2 bases, leaving 12 bases between them. CDR1 is MNHEY and CDR2 is SMNVEV in the germline V gene (reference sequence). This CDR3 has 15 amino acids. DNA of the CDR3: TGTGCCAGCAGTTTAGATGGGGGCGCGAACTATGGCTACACCTTC. Protein product: CASSLDGGANYGYTF.

This clone was picked up one time. The chain couples TRBV19 to TRBJ2-1, with 7 bases fitting TRBD2. The V gene's germline CDR1 is LNHDA and CDR2 SQIVND (reference sequence). V lost 1 base to trimming and J lost 12 bases; unmatched junction nucleotides: 6. This CDR3 is 13 amino acids long. The CDR3: CASSIGREVRQFF. The CDR3 nucleotides are TGTGCCAGTAGTATAGGCCGGGAGGTTCGGCAGTTCTTC.

Comment on this clone: Other DNA sequences in this specimen translate into the identical CDR3. The chain is built from TRBV12-3 or TRBV12-4 and TRBJ1-1; D ambiguous. V lost 2 bases to trimming and J lost 5 bases, with 6 bases between them. CDR3 length: 12 amino acids. The CDR3 bases are TGTGCCAGCAGTTTAAGCGGGACTGAAGCTTTCTTT. Its translation: CASSLSGTEAFF.

This sequence joins TRBV27 and TRBJ1-5; D is undetermined. The CDR3 extends over 13 amino acids. The ends were cut back, 4 bases at V and 1 base at J, with 5 bases in the middle. Germline CDR1 and CDR2: MNHEY and SMNVEV (reference sequence). The CDR3 region is CASSSGSNQPQHF. CDR3 DNA: TGTGCCAGCAGTTCGGGGAGCAATCAGCCCCAGCATTTT.